These 18 T cell receptor beta chains originate from one sample sequenced in a study of graft-versus-host responses after intestinal transplantation. Irradiated, violet-dye-labeled stimulator cells, roughly 200,000 in number, were plated with roughly 200,000 CFSE-labeled responder cells. The method was immunoSEQ multiplex PCR; TCRdb's version includes in-frame clones alone and lacks a portion of them. The repertoire has 13,000 to 15,000 clones, 25% to 40% of them found once; the top ten carry 1.9%. The source was alloreactive CD8+ T cells from a mixed lymphocyte reaction culture, collected before intestinal transplant. Regarding subset: CFSE-low proliferating T cells sorted from roughly six-day pre-transplant mixed lymphocyte reaction (GvH or HvG direction). The receptor set was obtained from a human patient who received an intestinal transplant.

The genes are TRBV30 and TRBJ2-5, with D tentatively TRBD1 (7 bases). The V gene lost 5 bases and the J gene lost 5 bases, with 18 bases spanning the gap. This CDR3 has 14 amino acids. Germline V lookup: CDR1 GTSNPN, CDR2 SVGIG (reference sequence). The CDR3 region has the DNA TGTGCCTGGGCTCACGGAGGGGGCGCGGAGACCCAGTACTTC. Protein product: CAWAHGGGAETQYF.

The gene calls are TRBV29-1 and TRBJ2-7; 9 bases line up with TRBD1. Germline assignment: CDR1 SQVTM and CDR2 ANQGSEA. This CDR3 is built from 15 residues. V lost 4 bases, J lost 5 bases, and 12 bases stayed unmatched. CDR3: CSVVHLGQGINEQYF. The CDR3 bases are TGCAGCGTTGTGCATTTAGGACAGGGGATAAACGAGCAGTACTTC.

The V call is TRBV7-6, the J call TRBJ1-1; no definite D call. CDR1 and CDR2 from the germline V gene are SGHVS and FNYEAQ. This CDR3 contains 14 residues. The ends were cut back, 1 base at V and 3 bases at J, with 9 bases in the middle. CDR3 protein: CASSLDQYYTEAFF. The CDR3, as DNA: TGTGCCAGCAGCTTAGACCAATACTACACTGAAGCTTTCTTT.

This chain joins TRBV7-9 and TRBJ2-3; 11 bases fit TRBD2. The CDR3 totals 15 residues. Germline trimming cut 2 bases from V and 5 bases from J; bases unmatched to any gene: 3. CDR1 is SEHNR, CDR2 FQNEAQ, per germline (reference sequence). CDR3 loop: CASSLLAGGRDTQYF. The CDR3 region has the DNA TGTGCCAGCAGCTTATTAGCGGGGGGGCGAGATACGCAGTATTTT.

In this sample, this clone turned up a few times. The chain has TRBV7-8 and TRBJ1-3, with D possibly being TRBD1 (5 bases). The germline CDR1 and CDR2 sequences are SGHVS and FQNEAQ. V was shortened by 5 bases and J by 0 bases, with 11 bases between the two germline ends. This CDR3 is built from 15 residues. CDR3 DNA sequence: TGTGCCAGCAGCGCAGGGTCGAGCTCTGGAAACACCATATATTTT. It yields the protein CASSAGSSSGNTIYF.

The sample holds one count of this clone. This chain's CDR3 is CATRGGAYEQYF. The CDR3 DNA sequence: TGTGCCACCCGGGGGGGTGCCTACGAGCAGTACTTC. The chain couples TRBV6-5 to TRBJ2-7, with 8 nucleotides matching TRBD2. Trimming removed 10 bases from V and 2 bases from J; junction bases left unmatched: 4. The germline CDR1 and CDR2 sequences are MNHEY and SVGAGI. This CDR3 has 12 residues.

The CDR3 here is CASSGGGANTEAFF. The CDR3, as DNA: TGTGCCAGCAGTGGCGGGGGGGCGAACACTGAAGCTTTCTTT. The chain combines TRBV25-1 with TRBJ1-1; tentative D call: TRBD1 (6 bases). This CDR3 has 14 amino acids. V lost 4 bases, J lost 1 base, and 10 bases lay in between. Germline V gene data show CDR1 as MGHDK and CDR2 as SYGVNS.

The rearrangement joins TRBV27 to TRBJ1-4; no clear D gene. Germline CDR1 is MNHEY and CDR2 is SMNVEV (reference sequence). This CDR3 is 14 amino acids long. The V end lost 1 base, the J end lost 3 bases, and 6 bases lay between the germline ends. This CDR3 is CASSLLPANEKLFF. CDR3 DNA sequence: TGTGCCAGCAGTTTATTGCCAGCTAATGAAAAACTGTTTTTT.

This sequence joins TRBV4-1 and TRBJ2-7; TRBD1 matches at 10 bases. V was pared by 6 bases and J by 6 bases, with 14 bases of the junction left unmatched. Germline assignment: CDR1 MGHRA and CDR2 YSYEKL. This CDR3 is 16 amino acids long. This CDR3 reads CASRSLPGQGIGEQYF. The CDR3 DNA reads as TGCGCCAGCAGATCACTACCGGGACAGGGGATAGGCGAGCAGTACTTC.

This sequence joins TRBV11-2 and TRBJ2-7; perhaps TRBD1 as D (6 bases). The CDR3 spans 12 residues. The germline CDR1 and CDR2 sequences are SGHAT and FQNNGV. V was trimmed by 5 bases and J by 7 bases, leaving 12 bases between them. DNA of the CDR3: TGTGCCAGCAGCCCCACAGGGATGGAGCAGTACTTC. It specifies CASSPTGMEQYF.

There are a few counts of this clone. The J gene is TRBJ1-4, the V gene TRBV5-4; 7 bases align to TRBD1. V was clipped by 4 bases and J by 12 bases; unmatched bases: 3. This CDR3 is 11 amino acids long. Germline V gene lookup returns CDR1 SGHNT and CDR2 YYREEE (reference sequence). The CDR3 region has the DNA TGTGCCAGCAGCCAAGGGGGCGAACTGTTTTTT. Translated: CASSQGGELFF.

The chain uses TRBV27 and TRBJ2-5; 10 bases are a match to TRBD2. The J call may be wrong; the DNA end is better matched by TRBJ2-7. CDR1 and CDR2 (germline): MNHEY, SMNVEV (reference sequence). The CDR3 has 15 amino acids. This chain's CDR3 is CASSLSGGAFDEQYF. As DNA, the CDR3 is TGTGCCAGCAGTTTAAGCGGGGGGGCCTTCGACGAGCAGTACTTC.

A few counts support this clone. The chain has TRBV7-2 and TRBJ2-7, with 7 nucleotides matching TRBD1. The CDR3 has 14 amino acids. J gave up 2 bases and V 3 bases, and 4 bases lay outside the gene matches. Germline V gene sequence: CDR1 SGHTA, CDR2 FQGNSA. In DNA, the CDR3 is TGTGCCAGCAGCTTTGGGACAGCGACCTACGAGCAGTACTTC. This encodes CASSFGTATYEQYF.

The CDR3 coding sequence is TGTGCCACCAGCAGATGCAGGGGGCCCCCCGAGACCCAGTACTTC. Amino acid sequence: CATSRCRGPPETQYF. The rearrangement uses TRBV15 and TRBJ2-5; 8 bases align to TRBD1. The CDR3 runs to 15 residues. Germline-derived CDR1 and CDR2 are LNHNV and YYDKDF (reference sequence). Trimming removed 2 bases from V and 5 bases from J; junction bases left unmatched: 7.

The table lists this clone with a few counts. The gene calls are TRBV19 and TRBJ1-1; tentatively, D is TRBD1 (6 bases). Per the germline V gene, CDR1 is LNHDA and CDR2 is SQIVND (reference sequence). CDR3 length: 14 residues. Trimming shortened V by 3 bases and J by 5 bases, and 13 bases separated the two germline ends. The chain's CDR3 is CASSITAGVTEAFF. CDR3 nucleotide sequence: TGTGCCAGTAGTATCACGGCAGGGGTGACTGAAGCTTTCTTT.

This chain links TRBV7-9 with TRBJ1-1; possibly TRBD1 for D (6 bases). The CDR3 is 14 residues long. Germline CDR1 SEHNR, CDR2 FQNEAQ (reference sequence). V lost 0 bases and J 1 base, leaving 6 bases between the germline ends. CDR3 sequence (DNA): TGTGCCAGCAGCTTAGCCAGGGGGAACACTGAAGCTTTCTTT. It translates to CASSLARGNTEAFF.

V and J are TRBV11-2 and TRBJ2-5; 10 nucleotides agree with TRBD1. CDR3 length: 19 residues. J gave up 5 bases and V 5 bases, and 20 bases lay outside the gene matches. Germline CDR1 is SGHAT and CDR2 is FQNNGV. Written as DNA, the CDR3 is TGTGCCAGCAGCCCAACCAGAGACAGGGGGCTTGGGCAAATGGAGACCCAGTACTTC. This codes for CASSPTRDRGLGQMETQYF.

The gene calls are TRBV4-3 and TRBJ2-2; 7 nucleotides align to TRBD1. CDR1 and CDR2 (germline): LGHNA, YSLEER. This CDR3 contains 15 residues. V trimming: 0 bases; J trimming: 5 bases; junction bases outside the gene matches: 3. The CDR3 DNA reads TGCGCCAGCAGCCAAGATCAGGGGGTGACCGGGGAGCTGTTTTTT. It yields the protein CASSQDQGVTGELFF.